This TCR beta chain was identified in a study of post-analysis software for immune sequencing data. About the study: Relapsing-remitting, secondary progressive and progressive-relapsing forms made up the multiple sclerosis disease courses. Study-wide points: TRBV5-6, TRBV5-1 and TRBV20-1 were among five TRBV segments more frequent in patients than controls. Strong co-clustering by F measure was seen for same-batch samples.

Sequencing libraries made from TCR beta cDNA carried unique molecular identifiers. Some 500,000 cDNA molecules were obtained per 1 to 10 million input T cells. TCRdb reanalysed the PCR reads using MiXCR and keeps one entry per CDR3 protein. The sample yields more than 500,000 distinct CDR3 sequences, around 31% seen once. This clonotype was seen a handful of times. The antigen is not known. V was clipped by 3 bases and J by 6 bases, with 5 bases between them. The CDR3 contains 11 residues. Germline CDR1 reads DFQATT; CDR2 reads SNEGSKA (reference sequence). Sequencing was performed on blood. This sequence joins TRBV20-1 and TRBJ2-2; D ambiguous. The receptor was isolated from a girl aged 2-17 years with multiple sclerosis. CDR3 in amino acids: CSARGSGELFF. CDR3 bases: TGCAGTGCTAGGGGCTCCGGGGAGCTGTTTTTT.